Listed below are T cell receptor beta chains from one sample, sequenced in a study of blood T cell repertoires in COVID-19. Profiled with immunoSEQ multiplex PCR; TCRdb holds only in-frame clones, not every one. The sample contains approximately 160,000 clones, less than 90% of which appear only once. The sample taken for sequencing was peripheral blood. These receptors all stem from a young man with active or convalescent COVID-19. The CDR3 runs from the conserved cysteine through the conserved F or W. The D gene is left open where the match is weak. Size values are once, few and many counts, or a class for expanded clones, and some rows have none.

TRBJ2-2	NA	TRBV6-2/TRBV6-3	NA	CASSYSRGTGELFF	TGTGCCAGCAGTTACTCGAGAGGGACCGGGGAGCTGTTTTTT
TRBJ2-1	TRBD2	TRBV11-3	once	CASSLGLSGRGNEQFF	TGTGCCAGCAGCTTAGGTCTCAGCGGGAGGGGCAATGAGCAGTTCTTC
TRBJ2-4	TRBD2	TRBV15	NA	CATSPYRGSRGGRNIQYF	TGTGCCACCAGCCCATACAGGGGCTCGCGGGGGGGCCGAAACATTCAGTACTTC
TRBJ1-4	NA	TRBV5-1	NA	CASGHSEFSNEKLFF	TGCGCCAGCGGACACTCAGAGTTCTCAAATGAAAAACTGTTTTTT
TRBJ1-6	NA	TRBV4-2	NA	CASSSASGDNSPLHF	TGTGCCAGCAGCTCGGCCTCGGGGGATAATTCACCCCTCCACTTT
TRBJ1-3	NA	TRBV11-2	NA	CASSFNRDTGNTIYF	TGTGCCAGCAGCTTTAACAGGGACACCGGAAACACCATATATTTT
TRBJ1-1	TRBD1	TRBV10-2	NA	CASKQTGPIEAFF	TGCGCCAGCAAACAGACAGGGCCCATCGAAGCTTTCTTT
TRBJ2-1	TRBD2	TRBV5-1	NA	CASSRGGFTSGRTYNEQFF	TGCGCCAGCAGTCGCGGGGGCTTCACTAGCGGGAGAACCTACAATGAGCAGTTCTTC
TRBJ2-7	NA	TRBV29-1	NA	CSVLPDSRVSYEQYF	TGCAGCGTTTTGCCGGACAGTCGGGTCTCCTACGAGCAGTACTTC
TRBJ1-1	NA	TRBV12-3/TRBV12-4	NA	CASSSIYSEAFF	TGTGCCAGCAGTTCTATATACTCTGAAGCTTTCTTT
TRBJ2-5	TRBD2	TRBV5-1	NA	CASSGGGRETQYF	TGCGCCAGCTCCGGCGGGGGGAGAGAGACCCAGTACTTC
TRBJ2-7	NA	TRBV6-5	NA	CASSYSRTRHEQYF	TGTGCCAGCAGTTACTCCCGGACTCGCCACGAGCAGTACTTC
TRBJ1-2	NA	TRBV5-6	NA	CASSLSRQENYGYTF	TGTGCCAGCAGCTTGTCCAGGCAGGAAAACTATGGCTACACCTTC
TRBJ1-1	TRBD1	TRBV28	NA	CASIITGGPEAFF	TGTGCCAGCATCATTACAGGGGGGCCTGAAGCTTTCTTT
TRBJ1-2	TRBD1	TRBV19	NA	CAIGQGLNYGYTF	TGTGCCATCGGACAGGGCCTTAACTATGGCTACACCTTC
TRBJ2-3	TRBD1	TRBV7-9	NA	CASSKQGQGLDTQYF	TGTGCCAGCAGCAAACAGGGACAGGGCCTAGATACGCAGTATTTT
TRBJ1-5	NA	TRBV6-5	NA	CASSSRGTDQPQHF	TGTGCCAGCAGTTCCCGGGGGACGGATCAGCCCCAGCATTTT
TRBJ2-3	NA	TRBV6-2/TRBV6-3	NA	CASSRQSGTDTQYF	TGTGCCAGCAGTCGTCAATCGGGAACAGATACGCAGTATTTT
TRBJ1-6	NA	TRBV19	few	CASSIVGGRSPLHF	TGTGCCAGTAGTATAGTCGGGGGGAGATCACCCCTCCACTTT
TRBJ2-7	NA	TRBV5-8	NA	CASSLDRSTYEQYF	TGTGCCAGCAGCTTAGACAGGTCTACCTACGAGCAGTACTTC
TRBJ1-2	NA	TRBV6-5	once	CASSYSDRRGGYTF	TGTGCCAGCAGTTACTCCGACAGGAGAGGTGGCTACACCTTC
TRBJ2-5	TRBD2	TRBV5-5	NA	CASSGGLAGGLAETQYF	TGTGCCAGCAGCGGAGGACTAGCGGGGGGGTTGGCAGAGACCCAGTACTTC
TRBJ2-5	NA	TRBV13	NA	CASTVRREVETQYF	TGTGCCAGCACTGTCCGGAGGGAAGTGGAGACCCAGTACTTC
TRBJ2-1	TRBD2	TRBV7-3	NA	CASSLGTSGNEQFF	TGTGCCAGCAGCTTGGGGACTAGCGGCAATGAGCAGTTCTTC
TRBJ2-5	TRBD2	TRBV5-1	NA	CASSSGLAGRETQYF	TGCGCCAGCAGCTCGGGACTAGCGGGGCGAGAGACCCAGTACTTC
TRBJ2-3	NA	TRBV6-2/TRBV6-3	few	CASSPESTDTQYF	TGTGCCAGCAGCCCAGAGAGCACAGATACGCAGTATTTT
TRBJ2-2	TRBD1	TRBV5-1	few	CASSLDPGGAGGELFF	TGCGCCAGCAGCTTGGACCCAGGGGGCGCGGGCGGGGAGCTGTTTTTT
TRBJ2-1	NA	TRBV5-1	NA	CASSFPGPNEQFF	TGCGCCAGCAGCTTTCCAGGTCCCAATGAGCAGTTCTTC
TRBJ2-1	NA	TRBV5-1	NA	CASSFGQTSNNEQFF	TGCGCCAGCAGCTTTGGCCAGACTTCGAACAATGAGCAGTTCTTC
TRBJ1-6	TRBD1	TRBV5-1	NA	CASSARTGGDSPLHF	TGCGCCAGCAGCGCCCGGACAGGGGGAGATTCACCCCTCCACTTT
TRBJ1-5	TRBD1	TRBV6-1	NA	CASSATGTGRAQPQHF	TGTGCCAGCAGTGCAACCGGGACAGGGCGTGCTCAGCCCCAGCATTTT
TRBJ2-1	TRBD2	TRBV7-9	NA	CASSPGTSVYNEQFF	TGTGCCAGCAGTCCCGGGACTAGTGTTTACAATGAGCAGTTCTTC
TRBJ2-7	NA	TRBV20-1	NA	CSASNRRLAYEQYF	TGCAGTGCTAGTAATAGGAGGCTAGCCTACGAGCAGTACTTC
TRBJ1-6	NA	TRBV5-5	NA	CASSLYNRNNSPLHF	TGTGCCAGCAGCTTGTATAACAGAAATAATTCACCCCTCCACTTT
TRBJ2-1	NA	TRBV12-3/TRBV12-4	once	CASSLLRYDEQFF	TGTGCCAGCAGTTTACTCCGGTATGATGAGCAGTTCTTC
TRBJ2-4	TRBD1	TRBV4-2	NA	CASSPSDRDKNIQYF	TGTGCCAGCAGCCCATCAGACAGGGATAAAAACATTCAGTACTTC
TRBJ1-1	NA	TRBV5-1	NA	CASSPGYTNTEAFF	TGCGCCAGCAGCCCGGGTTACACGAACACTGAAGCTTTCTTT
TRBJ1-2	TRBD1	TRBV19	NA	CATGDRWNVDGYTF	TGTGCCACCGGGGACAGGTGGAATGTGGATGGCTACACCTTC
TRBJ2-5	NA	TRBV7-3	once	CASSKTGLKETQYF	TGTGCCAGCAGCAAAACAGGGTTAAAGGAGACCCAGTACTTC
TRBJ1-1	NA	TRBV3-1/TRBV3-2	NA	CASSPDGGNTEAFF	TGTGCCAGCAGCCCCGACGGGGGTAACACTGAAGCTTTCTTT
TRBJ2-1	TRBD2	TRBV20-1	NA	CSASSGGIYNEQFF	TGCAGTGCTAGTAGCGGGGGGATCTACAATGAGCAGTTCTTC
TRBJ1-6	NA	TRBV7-9	NA	CASSLGDTYNSPLHF	TGTGCCAGCAGCTTAGGGGACACTTATAATTCACCCCTCCACTTT
TRBJ1-2	NA	TRBV6-2/TRBV6-3	NA	CASSYSVGHSVDGYTF	TGTGCCAGCAGTTATAGTGTGGGACACTCGGTCGATGGCTACACCTTC
TRBJ2-7	TRBD2	TRBV25-1	NA	CASSEPGLAYEQYF	TGTGCCAGCAGTGAACCGGGACTAGCCTACGAGCAGTACTTC
TRBJ2-5	TRBD1	TRBV5-1	once	CASSLRTGSGGETQYF	TGCGCCAGCAGCCTCCGGACAGGGTCAGGAGGAGAGACCCAGTACTTC
TRBJ2-3	TRBD2	TRBV5-1	NA	CASSFAAGGLDTQYF	TGCGCCAGCAGCTTCGCAGCGGGAGGGTTAGATACGCAGTATTTT
TRBJ2-7	NA	TRBV28	NA	CASSLLSQGHEQYF	TGTGCCAGCAGTTTACTTTCACAGGGCCACGAGCAGTACTTC